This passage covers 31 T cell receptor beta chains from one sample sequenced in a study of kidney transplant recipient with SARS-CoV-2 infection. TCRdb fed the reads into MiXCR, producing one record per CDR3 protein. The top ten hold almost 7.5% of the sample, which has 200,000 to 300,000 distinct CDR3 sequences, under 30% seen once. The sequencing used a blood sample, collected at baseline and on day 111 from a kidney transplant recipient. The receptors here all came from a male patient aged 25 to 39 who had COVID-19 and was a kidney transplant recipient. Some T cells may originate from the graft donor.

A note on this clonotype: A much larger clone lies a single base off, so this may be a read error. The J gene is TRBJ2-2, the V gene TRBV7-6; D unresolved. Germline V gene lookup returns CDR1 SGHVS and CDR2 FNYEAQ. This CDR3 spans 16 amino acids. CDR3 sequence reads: CASSTRLVGAAGELFF. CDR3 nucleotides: TGTGCTAGCAGCACGCGACTCGTAGGTGCCGCCGGGGAGCTGTTTTTT.

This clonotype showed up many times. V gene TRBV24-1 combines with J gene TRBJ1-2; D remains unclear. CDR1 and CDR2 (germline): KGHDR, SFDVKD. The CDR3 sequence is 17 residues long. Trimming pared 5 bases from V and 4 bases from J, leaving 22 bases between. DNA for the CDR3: TGTGCCACCAGTGGTTGTTCTAGTACCAGAAAGACCTATGGCTACACCTTC. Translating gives CATSGCSSTRKTYGYTF.

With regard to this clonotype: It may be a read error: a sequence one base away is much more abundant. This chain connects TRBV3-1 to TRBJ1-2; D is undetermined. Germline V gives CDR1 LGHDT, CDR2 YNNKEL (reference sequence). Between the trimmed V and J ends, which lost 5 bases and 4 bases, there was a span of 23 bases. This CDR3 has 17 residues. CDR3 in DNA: TGTGCCAGCAGCTTCGAACGCACCCCTCGAAAGACCTATGGCTACACCTTC. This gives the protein CASSFERTPRKTYGYTF. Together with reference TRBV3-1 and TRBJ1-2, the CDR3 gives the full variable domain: DTAVSQTPKYLVTQMGNDKSIKCEQNLGHDTMYWYKQDSKKFLKIMFSYNNKELIINETVPNRFSPKSPDKAHLNLHINSLELGDSAVYFCASSFERTPRKTYGYTFGSGTRLTVV.

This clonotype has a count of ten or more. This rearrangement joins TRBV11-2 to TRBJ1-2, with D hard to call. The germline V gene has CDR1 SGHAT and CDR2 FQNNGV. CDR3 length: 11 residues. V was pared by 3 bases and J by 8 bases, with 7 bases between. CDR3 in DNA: TGTGCCAGCAGCTTCCGTGGGGGCTACACCTTC. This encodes CASSFRGGYTF.

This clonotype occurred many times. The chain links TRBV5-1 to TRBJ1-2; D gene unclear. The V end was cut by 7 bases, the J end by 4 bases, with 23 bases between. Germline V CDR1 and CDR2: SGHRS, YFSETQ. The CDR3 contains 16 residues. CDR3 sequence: CASRTASVRKTYGYTF. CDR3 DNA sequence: TGCGCCAGCCGGACCGCATCGGTTCGAAAGACCTATGGCTACACCTTC.

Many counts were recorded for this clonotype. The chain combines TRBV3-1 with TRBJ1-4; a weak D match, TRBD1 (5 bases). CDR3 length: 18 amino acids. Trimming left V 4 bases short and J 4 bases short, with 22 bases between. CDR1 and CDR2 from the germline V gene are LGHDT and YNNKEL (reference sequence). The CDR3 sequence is CASSPLRDPVYFNEKLFF. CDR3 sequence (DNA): TGTGCCAGCAGCCCTCTTCGGGACCCCGTATATTTTAATGAAAAACTGTTTTTT.

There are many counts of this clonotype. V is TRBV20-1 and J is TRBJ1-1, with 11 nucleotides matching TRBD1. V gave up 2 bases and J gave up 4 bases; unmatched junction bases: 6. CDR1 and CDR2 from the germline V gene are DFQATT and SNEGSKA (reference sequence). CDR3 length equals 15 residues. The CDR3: CSARFPGQGGTEAFF. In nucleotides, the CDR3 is TGCAGTGCTAGATTTCCGGGACAGGGGGGCACTGAAGCTTTCTTT.

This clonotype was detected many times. As DNA, the CDR3 is TGTGCCAGCAGTGAATCCTCGGGACAGGGGTCCTACGAGCAGTACTTC. Translated, it gives CASSESSGQGSYEQYF. This chain joins TRBV28 and TRBJ2-7; TRBD1 matches at 10 bases. Germline values: CDR1 MDHEN, CDR2 SYDVKM. This CDR3 contains 16 residues. V lost 5 bases to trimming and J lost 1 base; unmatched junction nucleotides: 8.

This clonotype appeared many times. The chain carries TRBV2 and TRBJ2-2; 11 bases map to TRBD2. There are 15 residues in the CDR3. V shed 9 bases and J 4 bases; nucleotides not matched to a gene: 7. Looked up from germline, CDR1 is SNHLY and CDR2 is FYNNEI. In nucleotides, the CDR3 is TGTGCCAGACAGATAGCGGGGGGGCCCACCGGGGAGCTGTTTTTT. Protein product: CARQIAGGPTGELFF.

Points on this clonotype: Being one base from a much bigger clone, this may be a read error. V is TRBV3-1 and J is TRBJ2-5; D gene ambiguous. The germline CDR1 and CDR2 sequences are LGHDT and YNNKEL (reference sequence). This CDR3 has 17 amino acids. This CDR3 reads CANSAFGPISFSETQYF. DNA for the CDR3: TGTGCCAACAGCGCGTTCGGTCCCATTTCTTTCTCTGAGACCCAGTACTTC.

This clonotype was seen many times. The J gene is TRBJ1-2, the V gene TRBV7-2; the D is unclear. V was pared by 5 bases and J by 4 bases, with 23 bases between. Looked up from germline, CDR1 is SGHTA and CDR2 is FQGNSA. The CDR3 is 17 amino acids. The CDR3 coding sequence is TGTGCCAGCAGCGAGATCAACAGAGACGGAAAGACCTATGGCTACACCTTC. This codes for CASSEINRDGKTYGYTF.

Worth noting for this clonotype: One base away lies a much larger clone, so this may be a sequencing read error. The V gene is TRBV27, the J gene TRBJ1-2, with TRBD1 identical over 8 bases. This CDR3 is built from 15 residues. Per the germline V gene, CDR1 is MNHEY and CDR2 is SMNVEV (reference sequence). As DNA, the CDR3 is TGTGCCAGCAATTTATATTGGTCAGGGGGCAGTGGCTACACCTTC. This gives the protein CASNLYWSGGSGYTF.

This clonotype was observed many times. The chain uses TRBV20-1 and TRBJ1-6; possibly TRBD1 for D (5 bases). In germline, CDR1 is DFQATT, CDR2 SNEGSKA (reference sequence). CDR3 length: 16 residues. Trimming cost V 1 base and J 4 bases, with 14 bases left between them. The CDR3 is CSARASGNLYNSPLHF. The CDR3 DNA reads TGCAGTGCTAGAGCTTCAGGGAATTTGTATAATTCACCCCTCCACTTT.

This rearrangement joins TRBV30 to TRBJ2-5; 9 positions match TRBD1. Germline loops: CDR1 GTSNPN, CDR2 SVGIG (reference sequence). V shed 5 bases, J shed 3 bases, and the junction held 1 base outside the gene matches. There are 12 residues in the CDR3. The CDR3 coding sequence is TGTGCCTGGGACAGGGGGGAAGAGACCCAGTACTTC. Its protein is CAWDRGEETQYF. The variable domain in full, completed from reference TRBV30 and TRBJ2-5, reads SQTIHQWPATLVQPVGSPLSLECTVEGTSNPNLYWYRQAAGRGLQLLFYSVGIGQISSEVPQNLSASRPQDRQFILSSKKLLLSDSGFYLCAWDRGEETQYFGPGTRLLVL.

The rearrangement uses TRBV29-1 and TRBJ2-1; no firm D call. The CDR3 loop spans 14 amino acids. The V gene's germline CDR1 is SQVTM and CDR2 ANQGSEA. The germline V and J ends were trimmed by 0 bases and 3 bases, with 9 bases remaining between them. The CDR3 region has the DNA TGCAGCGTTGAAGACCCGAAGGTCTACAATGAGCAGTTCTTC. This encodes CSVEDPKVYNEQFF.

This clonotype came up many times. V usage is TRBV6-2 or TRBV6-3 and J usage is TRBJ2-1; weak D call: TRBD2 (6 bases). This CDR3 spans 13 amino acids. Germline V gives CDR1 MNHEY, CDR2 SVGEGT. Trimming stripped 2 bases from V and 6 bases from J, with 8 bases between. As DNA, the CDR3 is TGTGCCAGCAGTTACGGGACTTTCAATGAGCAGTTCTTC. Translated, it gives CASSYGTFNEQFF.

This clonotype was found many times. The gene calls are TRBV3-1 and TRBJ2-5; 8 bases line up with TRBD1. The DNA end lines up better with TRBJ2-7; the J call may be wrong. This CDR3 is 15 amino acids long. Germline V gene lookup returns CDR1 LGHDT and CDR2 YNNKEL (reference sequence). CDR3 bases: TGTGCCAGCAGCCCATACAGGGGGACCACCTACGAGCAGTACTTC. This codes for CASSPYRGTTYEQYF.

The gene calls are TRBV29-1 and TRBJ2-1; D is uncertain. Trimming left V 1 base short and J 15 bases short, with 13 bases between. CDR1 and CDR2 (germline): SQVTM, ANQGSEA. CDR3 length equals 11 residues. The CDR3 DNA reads TGCAGCGTTGAAGGTAGTCAGTTGATGTTCTTC. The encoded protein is CSVEGSQLMFF.

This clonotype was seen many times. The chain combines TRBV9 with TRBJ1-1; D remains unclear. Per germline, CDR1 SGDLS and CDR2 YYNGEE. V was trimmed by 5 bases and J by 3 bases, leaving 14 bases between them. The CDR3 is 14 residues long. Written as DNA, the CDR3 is TGTGCCAGCAGAAAGGGTATGGGGTACACTGAAGCTTTCTTT. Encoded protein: CASRKGMGYTEAFF.

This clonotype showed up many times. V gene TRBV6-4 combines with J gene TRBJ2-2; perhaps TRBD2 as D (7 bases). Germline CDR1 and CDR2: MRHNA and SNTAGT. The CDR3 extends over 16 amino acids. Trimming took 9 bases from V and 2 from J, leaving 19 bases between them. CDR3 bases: TGTGCCAGATCCTCGGGGGGCGGACTAAACACCGGGGAGCTGTTTTTT. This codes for CARSSGGGLNTGELFF.

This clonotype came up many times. CDR3 protein: CASSFAGYEQFF. DNA of the CDR3: TGTGCCAGCAGCTTCGCCGGGTATGAGCAGTTCTTC. V usage is TRBV11-3 and J usage is TRBJ2-1; D is unresolved. CDR3 length equals 12 residues. V shed 3 bases and J shed 8 bases, with 8 bases lying between them. Germline V gene lookup returns CDR1 SGHNT and CDR2 YENEEA.

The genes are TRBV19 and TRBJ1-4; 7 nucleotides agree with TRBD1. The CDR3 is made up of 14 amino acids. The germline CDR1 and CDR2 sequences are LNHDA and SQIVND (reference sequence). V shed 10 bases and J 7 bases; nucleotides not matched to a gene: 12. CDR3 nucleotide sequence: TGTGCCACCTCGGGGACAGAGGATCCTGAAAAACTGTTTTTT. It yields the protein CATSGTEDPEKLFF.

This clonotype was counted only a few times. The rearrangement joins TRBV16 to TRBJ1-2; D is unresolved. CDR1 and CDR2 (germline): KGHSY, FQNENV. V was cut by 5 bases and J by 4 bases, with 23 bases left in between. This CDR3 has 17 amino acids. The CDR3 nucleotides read TGTGCCAGCAGCATAGAACCGGTCGTTAGAAAGACCTATGGCTACACCTTC. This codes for CASSIEPVVRKTYGYTF.

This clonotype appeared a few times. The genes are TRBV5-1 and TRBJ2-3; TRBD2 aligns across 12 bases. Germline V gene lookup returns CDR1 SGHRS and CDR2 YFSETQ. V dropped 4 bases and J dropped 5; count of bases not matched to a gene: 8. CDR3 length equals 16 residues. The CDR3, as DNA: TGCGCCAGCAGCACCTCTAGCGGGGGGGGGCAAGATACGCAGTATTTT. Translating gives CASSTSSGGGQDTQYF.

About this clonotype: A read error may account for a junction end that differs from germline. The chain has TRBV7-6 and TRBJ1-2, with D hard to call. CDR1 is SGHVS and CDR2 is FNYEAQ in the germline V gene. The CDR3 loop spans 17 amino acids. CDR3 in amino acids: CAGSKSSKCRKTYGYTF. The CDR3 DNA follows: TGTGCCGGCAGCAAGAGTAGTAAGTGCCGAAAGACCTATGGCTACACCTTC. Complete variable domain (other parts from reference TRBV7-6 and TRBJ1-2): GAGVSQSPRYKVTKRGQDVALRCDPISGHVSLYWYRQALGQGPEFLTYFNYEAQQDKSGLPNDRFSAERPEGSISTLTIQRTEQRDSAMYRCAGSKSSKCRKTYGYTFGSGTRLTVV.

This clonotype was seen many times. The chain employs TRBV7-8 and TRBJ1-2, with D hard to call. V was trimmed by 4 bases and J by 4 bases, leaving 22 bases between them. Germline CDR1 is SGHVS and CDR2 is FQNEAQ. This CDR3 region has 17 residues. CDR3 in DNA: TGTGCCAGCAGCTGGTTCTGGTTTACCCGAAAGACCTATGGCTACACCTTC. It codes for CASSWFWFTRKTYGYTF.

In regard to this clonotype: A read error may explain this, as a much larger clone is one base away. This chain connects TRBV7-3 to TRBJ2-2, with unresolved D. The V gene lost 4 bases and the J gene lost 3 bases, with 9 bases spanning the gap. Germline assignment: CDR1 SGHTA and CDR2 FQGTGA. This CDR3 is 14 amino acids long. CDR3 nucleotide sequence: TGTGCCAGCAGCTCCGAACCTTACACCGGGGAGCTGTTTTTT. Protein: CASSSEPYTGELFF.

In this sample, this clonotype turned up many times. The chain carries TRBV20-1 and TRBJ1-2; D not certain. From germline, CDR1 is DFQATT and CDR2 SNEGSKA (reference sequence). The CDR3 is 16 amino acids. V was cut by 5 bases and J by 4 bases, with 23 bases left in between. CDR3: CSAWTRLFRKTYGYTF. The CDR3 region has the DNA TGCAGTGCTTGGACGAGGCTGTTTCGAAAGACCTATGGCTACACCTTC.

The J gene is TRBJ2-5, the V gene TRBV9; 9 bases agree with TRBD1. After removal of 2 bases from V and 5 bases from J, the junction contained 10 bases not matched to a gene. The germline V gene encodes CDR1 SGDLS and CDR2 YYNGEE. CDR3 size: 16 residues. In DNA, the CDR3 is TGTGCCAGCAGCGTTTGGACCGGGACAGGGTTGGAGACCCAGTACTTC. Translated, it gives CASSVWTGTGLETQYF.

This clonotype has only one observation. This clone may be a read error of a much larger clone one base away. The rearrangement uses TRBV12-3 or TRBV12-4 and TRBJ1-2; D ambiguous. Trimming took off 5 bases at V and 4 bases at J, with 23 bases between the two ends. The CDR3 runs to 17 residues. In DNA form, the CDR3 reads TGTGCCAGCAGTCATAGCATCACAGCAGGAAAGACCTATGGCTACACCTTC. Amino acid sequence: CASSHSITAGKTYGYTF.

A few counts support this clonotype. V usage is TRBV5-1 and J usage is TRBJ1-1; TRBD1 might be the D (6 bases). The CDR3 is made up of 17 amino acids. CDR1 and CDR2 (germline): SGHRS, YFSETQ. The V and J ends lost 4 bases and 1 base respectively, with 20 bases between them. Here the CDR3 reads CASSPWEGVVANTEAFF. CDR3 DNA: TGCGCCAGCAGCCCCTGGGAGGGGGTGGTGGCGAACACTGAAGCTTTCTTT.